Following are 25 T cell receptor beta chains from one sample sequenced in a study of beta chain features in type 1 diabetes (dated by TCRdb to 2016 to 2019). Results and caveats for the whole study, not just this receptor: Type 1 diabetes patients showed a moderate but significant shortening of TCRB CDR3 length in all four CD4+ subsets.

The receptor library was made with the immunoSEQ multiplex PCR assay. The entire isolated RNA was reverse transcribed using the High Capacity cDNA Reverse Transcription Kit, and thus expressed TCRB transcripts were sequenced. Imported from immuneACCESS, the table was reduced by TCRdb to in-frame sequences with V and J called. These copies leave out some clones; in studies compared against another copy, an unresolved V gene accounts for under half, and the cause of the remainder is not known. Across this sample there are 100,000 to 150,000 clones, with about 18% seen only once. Around 2.5% of the sample is in the top ten clones. What these receptors recognize is not known. Sample: central memory CD4+ T cells from blood. The receptors were gathered from a man between 18 and 29 years old with type 1 diabetes.

The sample holds a few counts of this clone. The V call is TRBV10-2, the J call TRBJ2-6; 8 bases align to TRBD1. The junction had 2 bases not matched to a gene; V was cut back by 2 bases and J by 2 bases. The CDR3 length is 16 residues. Germline V lookup: CDR1 WSHSY, CDR2 SAAADI. The CDR3 protein is CASSEDRGTGANVLTF. The DNA of the CDR3 is TGCGCCAGCAGTGAGGACAGGGGCACTGGGGCCAACGTCCTGACTTTC.

CDR3 sequence: CASSPYRGNEQFF. In nucleotides, the CDR3 is TGTGCCAGCAGTCCCTACAGGGGCAATGAGCAGTTCTTC. This chain joins TRBV27 and TRBJ2-1; 7 nucleotides line up with TRBD1. CDR3 length equals 13 residues. Germline CDR1 MNHEY, CDR2 SMNVEV (reference sequence). V gave up 5 bases and J gave up 6 bases; unmatched junction bases: 4.

In its sample, this clone was seen many times. The rearrangement joins TRBV10-3 to TRBJ2-1, with D possibly being TRBD1 (5 bases). From germline, CDR1 is ENHRY and CDR2 SYGVKD. Trimming took off 8 bases at V and 8 bases at J, with 19 bases between the two ends. This CDR3 comprises 14 residues. The CDR3 loop is CAISPGPRVDEQFF. DNA for the CDR3: TGTGCCATCTCCCCTGGGCCCAGGGTCGATGAGCAGTTCTTC.

This clone was detected a few times. The chain is built from TRBV29-1 and TRBJ2-3; tentative D call: TRBD2 (7 bases). The CDR3 extends over 13 amino acids. V was cut by 4 bases and J by 4 bases, with 12 bases left in between. Germline V CDR1 and CDR2: SQVTM, ANQGSEA. CDR3 in amino acids: CSVAGGPADTQYF. CDR3 bases: TGCAGCGTTGCGGGGGGCCCGGCAGATACGCAGTATTTT.

The chain carries TRBV7-3 and TRBJ2-1; 10 bases fit TRBD1. Germline CDR1 and CDR2: SGHTA and FQGTGA. The CDR3 has 19 residues. The V segment lost 1 base and the J segment 2 bases; nucleotides outside the gene matches: 11. The chain's CDR3 is CASSLRGVGTGEPYNEQFF. DNA of the CDR3: TGTGCCAGCAGCTTAAGGGGTGTGGGGACAGGGGAACCCTACAATGAGCAGTTCTTC. The entire variable domain, with the rest obtained from reference TRBV7-3 and TRBJ2-1, is as follows: GAGVSQTPSNKVTEKGKYVELRCDPISGHTALYWYRQSLGQGPEFLIYFQGTGAADDSGLPNDRFFAVRPEGSVSTLKIQRTERGDSAVYLCASSLRGVGTGEPYNEQFFGPGTRLTVL.

The rearrangement joins TRBV9 to TRBJ2-7; D might be TRBD2 (6 bases). The CDR3 contains 13 residues. Germline V CDR1 and CDR2: SGDLS, YYNGEE. The V gene lost 3 bases and the J gene lost 9 bases, with 16 bases spanning the gap. CDR3 sequence: CASSAAGTLRQYF. The DNA for the CDR3 is TGTGCCAGCAGCGCGGCCGGGACTCTTAGGCAGTACTTC.

Here the CDR3 reads CATRASSYNEQFF. The DNA for the CDR3 is TGTGCCACGAGAGCAAGCTCCTACAATGAGCAGTTCTTC. J is TRBJ2-1 and V is TRBV19; no reliable D call. The V gene's germline CDR1 is LNHDA and CDR2 SQIVND (reference sequence). V dropped 10 bases and J dropped 0 bases, with 10 bases sitting between them. The CDR3 sequence is 13 residues long.

This clone was detected only a few times. At one end the junction does not follow the germline gene, possibly because of a read error. This chain joins TRBV7-7 and TRBJ2-5; D unresolved. This CDR3 is built from 14 residues. Germline CDR1 reads SSHAT; CDR2 reads FNYEAQ (reference sequence). CDR3 in DNA: TGTGCTAGCAGCTTAGTCGCATACCAAGAGACCCAGTACTTC. Protein: CASSLVAYQETQYF. The full variable domain, rest sourced from reference TRBV7-7 and TRBJ2-5, is GAGVSQSPRYKVTKRGQDVTLRCDPISSHATLYWYQQALGQGPEFLTYFNYEAQPDKSGLPSDRFSAERPEGSISTLTIQRTEQRDSAMYRCASSLVAYQETQYFGPGTRLLVL.

This clone was detected only a few times. CDR3: CASSIRDRPYSYEQYF. The DNA of the CDR3 is TGTGCCAGCAGCATCCGGGACAGGCCTTATTCCTACGAGCAGTACTTC. The rearrangement uses TRBV13 and TRBJ2-7, with TRBD1 matching 8 bases. In germline, CDR1 is PRHDT, CDR2 FYEKMQ (reference sequence). This CDR3 spans 16 amino acids. Trimming took 5 bases from V and 1 from J; bases not matched to a gene: 10.

This clone occurred a few times. V gene TRBV2 combines with J gene TRBJ2-7, with TRBD2 matching over 14 bases. Germline values: CDR1 SNHLY, CDR2 FYNNEI. This CDR3 has 15 amino acids. The junction had 4 bases not matched to a gene; V was cut back by 6 bases and J by 3 bases. CDR3 sequence: CASRPGTSGSYEQYF. The CDR3 DNA reads TGTGCCAGCAGACCCGGGACTAGCGGGAGCTACGAGCAGTACTTC. Filled out from reference TRBV2 and TRBJ2-7, the complete variable domain reads EPEVTQTPSHQVTQMGQEVILRCVPISNHLYFYWYRQILGQKVEFLVSFYNNEISEKSEIFDDQFSVERPDGSNFTLKIRSTKLEDSAMYFCASRPGTSGSYEQYFGPGTRLTVT.

This clone turned up a few times. The V and J genes are TRBV2 and TRBJ2-3; D call uncertain. Germline CDR1 and CDR2: SNHLY and FYNNEI. V lost 8 bases and J lost 2, with 29 bases in between. CDR3 length equals 19 residues. As DNA, the CDR3 is TGTGCCAGCTGGGAAATAGCAGGACCACGCACGACCTCCACAGATACGCAGTATTTT. This codes for CASWEIAGPRTTSTDTQYF.

This clone was observed a handful of times. The V gene is TRBV5-6, the J gene TRBJ2-2, with a possible D match to TRBD1 (6 bases). The V end lost 4 bases, the J end lost 5 bases, and 9 bases lay between the germline ends. The germline gives CDR1 SGHDT, CDR2 YYEEEE. The CDR3 is made up of 13 amino acids. The DNA of the CDR3 is TGTGCCAGCAGCCCGACAGGTACCGGGGAGCTGTTTTTT. This encodes CASSPTGTGELFF. Complete variable domain (other parts from reference TRBV5-6 and TRBJ2-2): DAGVTQSPTHLIKTRGQQVTLRCSPKSGHDTVSWYQQALGQGPQFIFQYYEEEERQRGNFPDRFSGHQFPNYSSELNVNALLLGDSALYLCASSPTGTGELFFGEGSRLTVL.

This chain joins TRBV6-5 and TRBJ2-3; D uncertain. Per germline, CDR1 MNHEY and CDR2 SVGAGI. V lost 1 base and J 1 base, leaving 6 bases between the germline ends. The CDR3 consists of 14 residues. The CDR3 reads CASSYLYGTDTQYF. The DNA for the CDR3 is TGTGCCAGCAGTTACTTATACGGCACAGATACGCAGTATTTT.

Ten or more counts support this clone. The chain links TRBV23-1 to TRBJ2-1; D is possibly TRBD1 or TRBD2 (5 bases each). TRBV23-1 qualifies as an ORF whose function is uncertain. The CDR3 runs 16 residues. The V end lost 4 bases, the J end lost 1 base, and 14 bases lay between the germline ends. The CDR3: CASSRTGRLSYNEQFF. DNA for the CDR3: TGCGCCAGCAGTCGTACGGGACGGTTATCCTACAATGAGCAGTTCTTC.

The chain is built from TRBV9 and TRBJ2-5; D gene unclear. Trimming stripped 4 bases from V and 1 base from J, with 14 bases between. Germline V lookup: CDR1 SGDLS, CDR2 YYNGEE. The CDR3 has 15 amino acids. In nucleotides, the CDR3 is TGTGCCAGCAGCACCCAAGGGCTAGTCCAAGAGACCCAGTACTTC. Translation gives CASSTQGLVQETQYF.

This clone was detected a few times. CDR3 coding DNA: TGTGCCAGCAGCTTGGGGACTAGCCGGGAGACCCAGTACTTC. This sequence encodes CASSLGTSRETQYF. V and J are TRBV7-2 and TRBJ2-5; TRBD2 matches at 9 bases. Looked up from germline, CDR1 is SGHTA and CDR2 is FQGNSA. J lost 5 bases, V lost 3 bases, and 4 bases had no gene match. The CDR3 totals 14 residues.

This clone was counted ten times or more. The chain recombines TRBV7-2 with TRBJ2-3; TRBD2 agrees at 9 bases. Germline loops: CDR1 SGHTA, CDR2 FQGNSA. Trimming removed 4 bases from V and 8 bases from J; junction bases left unmatched: 16. The CDR3 is 17 residues long. The CDR3 sequence: CASSYHKVAGESGTQYF. For the CDR3, the DNA is TGTGCCAGCAGCTACCACAAGGTAGCGGGAGAATCGGGTACGCAGTATTTT. Full variable domain (rest looked up from reference TRBV7-2 and TRBJ2-3): GAGVSQSPSNKVTEKGKDVELRCDPISGHTALYWYRQSLGQGLEFLIYFQGNSAPDKSGLPSDRFSAERTGGSVSTLTIQRTQQEDSAVYLCASSYHKVAGESGTQYFGPGTRLTVL.

The chain couples TRBV29-1 to TRBJ1-1, with a tentative D call TRBD1 (6 bases). The V end lost 5 bases, the J end lost 5 bases, and 12 bases lay between the germline ends. Germline CDR1 is SQVTM and CDR2 is ANQGSEA. The CDR3 runs 12 residues. The CDR3 DNA follows: TGCAGCGTTTGTACAGGGTTGACTGAAGCTTTCTTT. It encodes CSVCTGLTEAFF. Combining the CDR3 with reference TRBV29-1 and TRBJ1-1 gives the whole variable domain SAVISQKPSRDICQRGTSLTIQCQVDSQVTMMFWYRQQPGQSLTLIATANQGSEATYESGFVIDKFPISRPNLTFSTLTVSNMSPEDSSIYLCSVCTGLTEAFFGQGTRLTVV.

This chain connects TRBV10-3 to TRBJ2-1; weak D call: TRBD1 (5 bases). Germline CDR1 reads ENHRY; CDR2 reads SYGVKD. The CDR3 covers 13 residues. Trimming left V 2 bases short and J 5 bases short, with 7 bases between. DNA for the CDR3: TGTGCCATCAGTGAGATCAGGGACAATGAGCAGTTCTTC. Translating gives CAISEIRDNEQFF.

The rearrangement links TRBV5-1 to TRBJ1-3; no firm D call. The V and J ends lost 0 bases and 4 bases respectively, with 11 bases between them. Germline assignment: CDR1 SGHRS and CDR2 YFSETQ. The CDR3 has 15 residues. The CDR3 spells CASSLDSRTGNTIYF. CDR3 DNA: TGCGCCAGCAGCTTGGACAGCCGCACGGGAAACACCATATATTTT. Complete variable domain (other parts from reference TRBV5-1 and TRBJ1-3): KAGVTQTPRYLIKTRGQQVTLSCSPISGHRSVSWYQQTPGQGLQFLFEYFSETQRNKGNFPGRFSGRQFSNSRSEMNVSTLELGDSALYLCASSLDSRTGNTIYFGEGSWLTVV.

The V gene is TRBV9, the J gene TRBJ2-7; TRBD1 matches at 7 bases. CDR3 length: 15 residues. Germline V CDR1 and CDR2: SGDLS, YYNGEE. V shed 4 bases and J 2 bases; nucleotides not matched to a gene: 9. CDR3 DNA sequence: TGTGCCAGCAGCCCCGTATCGGGACAGACCTACGAGCAGTACTTC. Translated: CASSPVSGQTYEQYF. Drawing the rest from reference TRBV9 and TRBJ2-7, the complete variable domain is DSGVTQTPKHLITATGQRVTLRCSPRSGDLSVYWYQQSLDQGLQFLIQYYNGEERAKGNILERFSAQQFPDLHSELNLSSLELGDSALYFCASSPVSGQTYEQYFGPGTRLTVT.

The rearrangement links TRBV2 to TRBJ2-2, with 7 positions matching TRBD2. CDR3 size: 16 residues. Trimming took 4 bases from V and 4 from J; bases not matched to a gene: 9. The germline CDR1 and CDR2 sequences are SNHLY and FYNNEI. CDR3 in DNA: TGTGCCAGCAGTGTCCCGAGCGGGGAGTTCACCGGGGAGCTGTTTTTT. It specifies CASSVPSGEFTGELFF.

This clone has more than one count but fewer than ten. This rearrangement joins TRBV2 to TRBJ2-1, with D possibly being TRBD2 (5 bases). The V end lost 7 bases, the J end lost 3 bases, and 13 bases lay between the germline ends. Germline assignment: CDR1 SNHLY and CDR2 FYNNEI. This CDR3 has 14 residues. CDR3 bases: TGTGCCAGCAAAGAGGGCTACCGCTACAATGAGCAGTTCTTC. Translated, it gives CASKEGYRYNEQFF.

The sample holds a few counts of this clone. The rearrangement links TRBV29-1 to TRBJ1-4; D is undetermined. The CDR3 has 14 amino acids. CDR1 and CDR2 from the germline V gene are SQVTM and ANQGSEA. Trimming removed 4 bases from V and 0 bases from J, with 9 bases in between. CDR3 coding DNA: TGCAGCGTTGCAGGACCTGCAACTAATGAAAAACTGTTTTTT. Translating gives CSVAGPATNEKLFF.

This clone has only a few counts. J is TRBJ2-5 and V is TRBV7-6, with 12 positions matching TRBD2. Per germline, CDR1 SGHVS and CDR2 FNYEAQ. This CDR3 contains 17 residues. V was pared by 1 base and J by 5 bases, with 8 bases of the junction left unmatched. The CDR3 here is CASSLVVTSGGSETQYF. The CDR3 DNA reads TGTGCCAGCAGCTTAGTCGTGACTAGCGGGGGCTCCGAGACCCAGTACTTC.